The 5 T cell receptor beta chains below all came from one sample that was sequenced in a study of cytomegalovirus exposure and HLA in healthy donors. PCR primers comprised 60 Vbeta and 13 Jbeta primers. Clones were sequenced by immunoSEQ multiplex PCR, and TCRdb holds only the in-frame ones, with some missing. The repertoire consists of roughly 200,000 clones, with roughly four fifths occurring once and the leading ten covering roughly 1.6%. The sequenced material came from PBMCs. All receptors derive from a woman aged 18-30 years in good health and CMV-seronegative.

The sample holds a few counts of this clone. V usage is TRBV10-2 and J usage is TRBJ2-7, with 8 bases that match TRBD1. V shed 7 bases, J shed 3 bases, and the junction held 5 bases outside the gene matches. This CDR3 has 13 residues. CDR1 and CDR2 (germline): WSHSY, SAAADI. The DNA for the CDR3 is TGCGCCAGCATGCAGGGGGCCATCTACGAGCAGTACTTC. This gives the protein CASMQGAIYEQYF.

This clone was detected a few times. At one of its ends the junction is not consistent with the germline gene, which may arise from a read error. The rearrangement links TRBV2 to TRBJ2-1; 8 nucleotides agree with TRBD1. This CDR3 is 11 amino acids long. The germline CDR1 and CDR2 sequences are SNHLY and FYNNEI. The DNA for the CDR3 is TGTGCCAGCAGTGAAAGGCAGGGGGCGATCTTC. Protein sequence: CASSERQGAIF.

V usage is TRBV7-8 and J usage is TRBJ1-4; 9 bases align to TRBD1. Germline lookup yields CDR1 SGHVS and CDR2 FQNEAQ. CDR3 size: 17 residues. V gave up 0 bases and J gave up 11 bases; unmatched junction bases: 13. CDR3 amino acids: CASSLAPTTGGGGKLFF. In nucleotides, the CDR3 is TGTGCCAGCAGCTTAGCCCCGACTACAGGGGGCGGGGGTAAACTGTTTTTT.

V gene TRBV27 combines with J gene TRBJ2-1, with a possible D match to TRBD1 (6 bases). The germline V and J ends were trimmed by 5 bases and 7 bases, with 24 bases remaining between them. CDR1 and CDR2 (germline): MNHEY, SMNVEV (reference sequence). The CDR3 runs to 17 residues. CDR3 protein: CASSPTRGGSFGNEQFF. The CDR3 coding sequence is TGTGCCAGCAGTCCGACCCGAGGGGGTAGTTTTGGAAATGAGCAGTTCTTC.

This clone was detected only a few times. The CDR3 region has the DNA TGCGCCACGAGCGGGGGGGCGTACAATGAGCAGTTCTTC. Its protein product is CATSGGAYNEQFF. The chain employs TRBV5-1 and TRBJ2-1, with 10 bases matching TRBD2. The CDR3 spans 13 residues. Per germline, CDR1 SGHRS and CDR2 YFSETQ. J gave up 4 bases and V 9 bases, and 4 bases lay outside the gene matches. Variable domain in full (rest from reference TRBV5-1 and TRBJ2-1): KAGVTQTPRYLIKTRGQQVTLSCSPISGHRSVSWYQQTPGQGLQFLFEYFSETQRNKGNFPGRFSGRQFSNSRSEMNVSTLELGDSALYLCATSGGAYNEQFFGPGTRLTVL.